The clone carrying this T cell receptor beta chain was observed once. No antigen is known for it. Profiling relied on immunoSEQ multiplex PCR, and the TCRdb table lists in-frame clones only, not all of them. Of 18,000 or so clones in the sample, 75% to 90% were seen once. This entry belongs to a study of T cell clones after liver transplantation. In the study overall: A pre-transplant mixed lymphocyte reaction with TCRbeta sequencing defined graft-donor-reactive clones followed in post-transplant blood. Third-party-reactive TCRbeta sequences from pre-transplant mixed lymphocyte reactions served as antigen-independent comparators. Patients counted as tolerant after at least one year off all immunosuppression, enzymes not exceeding twice normal.

The J segment lost 8 bases and the V segment lost 4 bases, leaving 13 bases of the junction unmatched. The CDR3 runs 16 residues. CDR1 and CDR2 (germline): SEHNR, FQNEAQ (reference sequence). Whole-study findings and limits: Conclusions were preliminary, with small, heterogeneous patient groups.

This receptor was obtained from a human patient who received a liver transplant. Some T cells may be supplied by the graft donor. The chain has TRBV7-9 and TRBJ2-1; 8 bases are a match to TRBD1. Sample: CD8+ T cells from blood, taken 46 months after liver transplant. CDR3 in DNA: TGTGCCAGCAGCTCACGGGGAAGACAGGGGAACGATGAGCAGTTCTTC. Translating it yields CASSSRGRQGNDEQFF.